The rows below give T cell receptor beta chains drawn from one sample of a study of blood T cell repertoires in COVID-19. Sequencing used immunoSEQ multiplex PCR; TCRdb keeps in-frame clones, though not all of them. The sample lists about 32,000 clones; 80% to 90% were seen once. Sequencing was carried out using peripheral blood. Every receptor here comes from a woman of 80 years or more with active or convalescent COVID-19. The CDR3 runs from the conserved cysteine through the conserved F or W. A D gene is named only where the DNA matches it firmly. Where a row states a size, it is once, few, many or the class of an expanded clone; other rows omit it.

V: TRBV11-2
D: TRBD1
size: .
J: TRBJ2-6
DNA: TGTGCCAGCAGCCCGAGACAGGGCCTTGGGGCCAACGTCCTGACTTTC
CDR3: CASSPRQGLGANVLTF

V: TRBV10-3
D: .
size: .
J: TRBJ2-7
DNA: TGTGCCATCGGGGCAGCAAGCTACGAGCAGTACTTC
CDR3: CAIGAASYEQYF

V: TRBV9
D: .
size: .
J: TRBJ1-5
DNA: TGTGCCAGCAGCGTAGGCCAGAATCAGCCCCAGCATTTT
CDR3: CASSVGQNQPQHF

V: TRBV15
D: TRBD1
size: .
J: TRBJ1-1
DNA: TGTGCCACCGGACAGGGAAGAGGTACCACTGAAGCTTTCTTT
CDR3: CATGQGRGTTEAFF

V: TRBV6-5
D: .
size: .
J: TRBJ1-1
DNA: TGTGCCAGCAGTTCCACTTCGGGGTCTGTTGAAGCTTTCTTT
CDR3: CASSSTSGSVEAFF

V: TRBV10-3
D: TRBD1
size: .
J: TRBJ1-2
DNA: TGTGCCATCAGTGTGGACAGGGGACGGGGCTACACCTTC
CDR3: CAISVDRGRGYTF

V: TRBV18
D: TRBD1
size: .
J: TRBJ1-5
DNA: TGTGCCAGCTCCCCGCTCCAGGGGGAAGGGCCCCAGCATTTT
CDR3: CASSPLQGEGPQHF

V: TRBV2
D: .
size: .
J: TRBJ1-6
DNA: TGTGCCAACGGGGAGAATTATAATTCACCCCTCCACTTT
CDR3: CANGENYNSPLHF

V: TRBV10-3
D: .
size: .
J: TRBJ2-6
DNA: TGTGCCATCAGTGACGCTGGGGCCAACGTCCTGACTTTC
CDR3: CAISDAGANVLTF

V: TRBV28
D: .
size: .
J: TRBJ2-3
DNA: TGTGCCAGCAGTGCTCCCAGGGGAACAGATACGCAGTATTTT
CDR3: CASSAPRGTDTQYF

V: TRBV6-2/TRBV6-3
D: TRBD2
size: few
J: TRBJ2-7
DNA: TGTGCCAGCAGCTACTCCGGACTAGCGGGAGACGAGCAGTACTTC
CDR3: CASSYSGLAGDEQYF

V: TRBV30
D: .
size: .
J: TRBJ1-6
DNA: TGTGCCTGGAGCCCACCCTGGAACAGCAATTCACCCCTCCACTTT
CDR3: CAWSPPWNSNSPLHF

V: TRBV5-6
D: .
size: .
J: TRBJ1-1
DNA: TGTGCCAGCAGCTTGGCCGGGGGGATGAACACTGAAGCTTTCTTT
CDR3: CASSLAGGMNTEAFF

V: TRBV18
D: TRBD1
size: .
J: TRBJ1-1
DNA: TGTGCCAGCTCGTTCGACAGGGATTTTAGGGGTATGAGCACTGAAGCTTTCTTT
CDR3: CASSFDRDFRGMSTEAFF

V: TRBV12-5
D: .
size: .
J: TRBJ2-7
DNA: TGTGCTAGTGGTTTGCGGGAATACGAGCAGTACTTC
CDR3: CASGLREYEQYF

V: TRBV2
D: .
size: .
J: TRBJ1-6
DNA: TGTGCCAGCAGTGTGGTGGAAGTCCGGGGTTCACCCCTCCACTTT
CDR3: CASSVVEVRGSPLHF

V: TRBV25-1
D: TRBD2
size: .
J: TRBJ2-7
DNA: TGTGCCAGCAGTGAATCCCTACTAGCGGGAGCCTACGAGCAGTACTTC
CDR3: CASSESLLAGAYEQYF

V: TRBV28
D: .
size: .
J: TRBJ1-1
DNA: TGTGCCAGCAGACCTCGGGACACTGAAGCTTTCTTT
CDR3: CASRPRDTEAFF

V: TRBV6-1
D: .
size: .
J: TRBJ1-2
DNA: TGTGCCAGCAGTGAAAAGGCAGGGCAAGGCTACACCTTC
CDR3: CASSEKAGQGYTF

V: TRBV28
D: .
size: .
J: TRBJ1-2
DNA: TGTGCCAGCAGTAACAGGGTTGGCTACACCTTC
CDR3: CASSNRVGYTF

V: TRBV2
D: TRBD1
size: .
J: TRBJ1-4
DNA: TGTGCCAGCAGGAGGGACAGGTCGGAGGAAAAACTGTTTTTT
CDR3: CASRRDRSEEKLFF

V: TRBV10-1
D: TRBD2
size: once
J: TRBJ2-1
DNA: TGCGCCAGCAGTGAGTCTAATAGCGGGGGGGCATGCGATGAGCAGTTCTTC
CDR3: CASSESNSGGACDEQFF

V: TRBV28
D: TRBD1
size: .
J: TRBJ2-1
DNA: TGTGCCAGCAGTTTTTACCCGGGACAGGGGAACAATGAGCAGTTCTTC
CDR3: CASSFYPGQGNNEQFF

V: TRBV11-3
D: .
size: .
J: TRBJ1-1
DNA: TGTGCCAGCAGCCATCGAAACCGGGGGGCGGGCACTGAAGCTTTCTTT
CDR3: CASSHRNRGAGTEAFF

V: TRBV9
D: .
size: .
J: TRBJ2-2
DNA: TGTGCCAGCACCCGGGACTCCAACACCGGGGAGCTGTTTTTT
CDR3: CASTRDSNTGELFF

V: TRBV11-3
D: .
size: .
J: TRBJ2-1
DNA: TGTGCCAGCAGCTTAGTAGTGGGAGCTGAGCAGTTCTTC
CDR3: CASSLVVGAEQFF

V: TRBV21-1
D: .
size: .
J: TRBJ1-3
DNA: TGTGCCAGCAGCATCGACAGGGGGATAGGTGAAACTGGAAACACCATATATTTT
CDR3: CASSIDRGIGETGNTIYF

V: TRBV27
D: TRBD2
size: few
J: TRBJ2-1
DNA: TGTGCCAGCAGTTTAACGGGACTAGCGGGAGTTACCTACAATGAGCAGTTCTTC
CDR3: CASSLTGLAGVTYNEQFF

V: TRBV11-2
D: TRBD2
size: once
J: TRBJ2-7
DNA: TGTGCCAGCTACAAAACTAGCGGACCTTCCTACGAGCAGTACTTC
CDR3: CASYKTSGPSYEQYF

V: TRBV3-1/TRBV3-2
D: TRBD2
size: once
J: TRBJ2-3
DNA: TGTGCCAGCAGCCAACACTACGGGAGGGGGGGCACCACAGATACGCAGTATTTT
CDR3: CASSQHYGRGGTTDTQYF

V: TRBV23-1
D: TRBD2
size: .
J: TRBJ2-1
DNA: TGCGCCAGCAGTCCCTCCCACGGCATACTAGCGGGAGAGTCCAATGAGCAGTTCTTC
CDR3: CASSPSHGILAGESNEQFF

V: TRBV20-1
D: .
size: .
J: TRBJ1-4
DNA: TGCAGTGCTCTGAATGAAAAACTGTTTTTT
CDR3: CSALNEKLFF

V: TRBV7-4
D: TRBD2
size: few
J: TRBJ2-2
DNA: TGTGCCAGCAGCTTATCCCGACTAGCGGGGAAGGAGGAGCTGTTTTTT
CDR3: CASSLSRLAGKEELFF

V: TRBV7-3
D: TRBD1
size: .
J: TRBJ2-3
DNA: TGTGCCAGCAGCTTAAGGGGGACAGAAACAGATACGCAGTATTTT
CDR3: CASSLRGTETDTQYF

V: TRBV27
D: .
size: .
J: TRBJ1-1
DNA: TGTGCCAGCAGTCGGGGAAGCATGAACACTGAAGCTTTCTTT
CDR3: CASSRGSMNTEAFF

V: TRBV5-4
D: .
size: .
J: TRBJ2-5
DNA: TGTGCCAGCAGCTCCACGGGGTTCAGGTTCCAAGAGACCCAGTACTTC
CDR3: CASSSTGFRFQETQYF

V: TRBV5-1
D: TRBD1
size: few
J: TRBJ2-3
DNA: TGCGCCAGCAGCTTACAGGGGTCGCGGGCAGATACGCAGTATTTT
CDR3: CASSLQGSRADTQYF